This is a list of T cell receptor beta chains from one sample in a study of blood T cell repertoires in COVID-19. Libraries were prepared by immunoSEQ multiplex PCR; TCRdb keeps only in-frame clonotypes and omits some of them. The repertoire holds some 120,000 clones, about 81% seen once, with 7.9% in the top ten. The sample consisted of peripheral blood. Receptors were obtained from a man in his sixties or seventies with acute or convalescent COVID-19. Both conserved end residues are part of each CDR3. Fields, in order: J gene, D gene, clone size, V gene, CDR3 protein, CDR3 DNA. D genes are given only for firm matches. Not all rows give a size; the values are once, few, many and, for expanded clones, a class.

TRBJ2-1 | - | - | TRBV5-4 | CASSLDGHLYNEQFF | TGTGCCAGCAGCTTGGATGGACACCTCTACAATGAGCAGTTCTTC
TRBJ2-7 | TRBD1 | - | TRBV18 | CASSQRFSGTADSYEQYF | TGTGCCAGCTCCCAACGATTCTCCGGGACAGCGGACTCCTACGAGCAGTACTTC
TRBJ2-3 | TRBD1 | - | TRBV2 | CASSDPGQGDDTQYF | TGTGCCAGCAGTGATCCGGGACAGGGTGACGATACGCAGTATTTT
TRBJ1-1 | - | - | TRBV11-3 | CASSLGQSNTEAFF | TGTGCCAGCAGCTTAGGACAGTCGAACACTGAAGCTTTCTTT
TRBJ1-1 | - | - | TRBV6-5 | CASSFQGWTEAFF | TGTGCCAGCAGTTTTCAGGGTTGGACTGAAGCTTTCTTT
TRBJ2-3 | TRBD2 | once | TRBV28 | CASSGRGEGYSDTQYF | TGTGCCAGCAGTGGGAGGGGAGAAGGCTACTCAGATACGCAGTATTTT
TRBJ1-2 | TRBD1 | - | TRBV28 | CATYGTEAYGYTF | TGTGCCACCTATGGGACAGAGGCCTATGGCTACACCTTC
TRBJ2-3 | - | - | TRBV11-2 | CASSPTGRTDTQYF | TGTGCCAGCAGCCCGACAGGACGCACAGATACGCAGTATTTT
TRBJ2-4 | - | - | TRBV6-5 | CASKWEWAKNIQYF | TGTGCCAGCAAGTGGGAGTGGGCCAAAAACATTCAGTACTTC
TRBJ2-3 | TRBD2 | - | TRBV28 | CASSNLMSGSIADTQYF | TGTGCCAGCAGTAACCTCATGAGCGGGAGTATAGCGGATACGCAGTATTTT
TRBJ2-1 | TRBD2 | - | TRBV2 | CASCRLAGRDEQFF | TGTGCCAGCTGTAGACTAGCGGGAAGGGATGAGCAGTTCTTC
TRBJ2-2 | - | - | TRBV5-1 | CASGEQGLTGELFF | TGCGCCAGCGGAGAGCAGGGTCTCACCGGGGAGCTGTTTTTT
TRBJ2-3 | TRBD2 | once | TRBV18 | CASSPTSGYTDTQYF | TGTGCCAGCTCACCGACTAGCGGATACACAGATACGCAGTATTTT
TRBJ1-1 | - | once | TRBV7-3 | CASSLQGGDFEAFF | TGTGCCAGCAGCTTACAGGGAGGTGATTTTGAAGCTTTCTTT
TRBJ2-7 | - | - | TRBV9 | CASNLNPGEAYEQYF | TGTGCCAGCAACTTAAACCCGGGGGAGGCCTACGAGCAGTACTTC
TRBJ1-1 | - | - | TRBV2 | CASSGGQGEAFF | TGTGCCAGCAGTGGGGGGCAGGGTGAAGCTTTCTTT
TRBJ2-6 | - | few | TRBV5-1 | CASSLGHLSGANVLTF | TGCGCCAGCAGCTTGGGACACCTCTCTGGGGCCAACGTCCTGACTTTC
TRBJ2-4 | TRBD1 | - | TRBV5-1 | CASNEQGAQNIQYF | TGCGCCAGCAACGAGCAGGGGGCACAAAACATTCAGTACTTC
TRBJ1-6 | TRBD1 | - | TRBV5-1 | CASRSNAGTVNSPLHF | TGCGCCAGCAGATCCAACGCGGGGACAGTGAATTCACCCCTCCACTTT
TRBJ2-1 | - | - | TRBV6-5 | CASRPPTRQRNEQFF | TGTGCCAGCAGACCCCCCACGAGGCAACGGAATGAGCAGTTCTTC
TRBJ2-1 | TRBD2 | - | TRBV7-8 | CASSSRGAGVAYNEQFF | TGTGCCAGCAGCTCCCGCGGAGCGGGAGTGGCCTACAATGAGCAGTTCTTC
TRBJ1-1 | - | once | TRBV30 | CAWRREGATEAFF | TGTGCCTGGAGGCGAGAGGGAGCCACTGAAGCTTTCTTT
TRBJ2-7 | TRBD2 | once | TRBV7-8 | CASSLPRGGYEQYF | TGTGCCAGCAGCTTACCGCGCGGGGGTTACGAGCAGTACTTC
TRBJ2-1 | TRBD1 | - | TRBV7-8 | CASSSDRRNEQFF | TGTGCCAGCAGCTCGGACAGGCGGAATGAGCAGTTCTTC
TRBJ2-2 | TRBD1 | - | TRBV7-3 | CASSQIQGTGELFF | TGTGCCAGCAGCCAGATACAGGGGACCGGGGAGCTGTTTTTT
TRBJ2-3 | - | - | TRBV21-1 | CASSEIRDLTSTDTQYF | TGTGCCAGCAGTGAGATTCGCGACCTGACTAGCACAGATACGCAGTATTTT
TRBJ2-5 | TRBD2 | - | TRBV10-1 | CASSDMREQQETQYF | TGCGCCAGCAGTGATATGCGGGAGCAACAAGAGACCCAGTACTTC
TRBJ1-2 | - | - | TRBV19 | CASTGQPTNYGYTF | TGTGCCAGCACAGGACAGCCGACTAACTATGGCTACACCTTC
TRBJ2-7 | TRBD1 | - | TRBV15 | CATSTNRGPGEQYF | TGTGCCACCAGCACCAACAGGGGGCCGGGCGAGCAGTACTTC
TRBJ2-3 | TRBD2 | - | TRBV7-3 | CASSPVAGGGTDTQYF | TGTGCCAGCAGCCCAGTAGCGGGGGGCGGCACAGATACGCAGTATTTT
TRBJ2-3 | TRBD2 | - | TRBV9 | CASSSAGGLTDTQYF | TGTGCCAGCAGCTCAGCGGGGGGACTCACAGATACGCAGTATTTT
TRBJ1-3 | - | - | TRBV12-3/TRBV12-4 | CAIRLTAGNTIYF | TGTGCCATCAGGCTCACTGCTGGAAACACCATATATTTT
TRBJ1-2 | TRBD1 | - | TRBV30 | CAWSTGTGEGYTF | TGTGCCTGGAGTACCGGGACAGGGGAGGGCTACACCTTC
TRBJ1-2 | - | - | TRBV5-1 | CASSLEGGTGYGYTF | TGCGCCAGCAGCTTGGAAGGTGGTACAGGGTATGGCTACACCTTC
TRBJ1-6 | - | - | TRBV4-1 | CASSQGENNSPLHF | TGCGCCAGCAGCCAAGGAGAGAATAATTCACCCCTCCACTTT
TRBJ2-1 | - | - | TRBV24-1 | CATSTGREQFF | TGTGCCACCAGCACAGGTCGCGAGCAGTTCTTC
TRBJ1-3 | - | - | TRBV18 | CASSPYGLGVNTIYF | TGTGCCAGCTCACCTTATGGGTTGGGAGTGAACACCATATATTTT
TRBJ1-2 | - | - | TRBV6-5 | CASSTASNYGYTF | TGTGCCAGCAGCACAGCCTCTAACTATGGCTACACCTTC